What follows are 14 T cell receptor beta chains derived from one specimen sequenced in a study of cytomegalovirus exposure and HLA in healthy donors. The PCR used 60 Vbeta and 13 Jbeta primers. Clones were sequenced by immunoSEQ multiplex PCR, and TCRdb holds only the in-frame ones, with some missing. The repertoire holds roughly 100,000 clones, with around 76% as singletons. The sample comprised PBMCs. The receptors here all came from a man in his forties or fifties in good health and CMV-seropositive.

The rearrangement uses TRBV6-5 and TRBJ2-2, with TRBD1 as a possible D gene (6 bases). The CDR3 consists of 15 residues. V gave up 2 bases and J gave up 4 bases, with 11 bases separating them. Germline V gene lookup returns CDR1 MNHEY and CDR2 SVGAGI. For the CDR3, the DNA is TGTGCCAGCAGTTACCCAGGGGACGGCACCGGGGAGCTGTTTTTT. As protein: CASSYPGDGTGELFF.

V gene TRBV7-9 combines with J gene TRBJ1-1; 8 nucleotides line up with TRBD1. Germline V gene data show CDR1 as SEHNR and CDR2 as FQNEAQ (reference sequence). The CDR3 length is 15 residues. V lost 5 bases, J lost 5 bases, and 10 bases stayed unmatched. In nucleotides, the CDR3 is TGTGCCAGCAGCCCACGGACAGGGCGGAAAACTGAAGCTTTCTTT. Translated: CASSPRTGRKTEAFF.

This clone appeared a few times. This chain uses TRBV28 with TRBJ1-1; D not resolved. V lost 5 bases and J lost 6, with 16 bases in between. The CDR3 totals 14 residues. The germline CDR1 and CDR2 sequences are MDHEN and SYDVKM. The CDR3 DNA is TGTGCCAGCAGTACGCCGACGGAGGTTTCTGAAGCTTTCTTT. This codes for CASSTPTEVSEAFF.

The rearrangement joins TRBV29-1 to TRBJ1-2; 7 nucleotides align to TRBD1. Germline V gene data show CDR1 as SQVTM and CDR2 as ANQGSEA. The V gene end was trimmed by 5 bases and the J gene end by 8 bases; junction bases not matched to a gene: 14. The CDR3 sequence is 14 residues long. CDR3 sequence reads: CSVKWGQSTGGYTF. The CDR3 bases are TGCAGCGTTAAATGGGGACAGTCAACCGGGGGCTACACCTTC.

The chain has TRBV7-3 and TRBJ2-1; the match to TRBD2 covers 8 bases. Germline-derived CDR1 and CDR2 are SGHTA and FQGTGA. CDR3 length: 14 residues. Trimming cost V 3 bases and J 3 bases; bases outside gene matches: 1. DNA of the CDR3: TGTGCCAGCAGCTTCGGGGGGGGCTACAATGAGCAGTTCTTC. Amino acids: CASSFGGGYNEQFF.

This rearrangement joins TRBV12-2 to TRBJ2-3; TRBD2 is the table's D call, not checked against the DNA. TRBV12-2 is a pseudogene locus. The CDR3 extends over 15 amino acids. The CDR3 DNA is TGTGCAAGTCGCTTACGGACTTTTAGCACAGATACGCAGTATTTT. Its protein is CASRLRTFSTDTQYF.

The DNA for the CDR3 is TGTGCCAGCAGCTTGGCGGGAGGGAACAATGAGCAGTTCTTC. Translated: CASSLAGGNNEQFF. The chain joins TRBV5-4 to TRBJ2-1; TRBD2 matches at 8 bases. CDR3 size: 14 residues. Germline CDR1 reads SGHNT; CDR2 reads YYREEE (reference sequence). Trimming cost V 0 bases and J 5 bases; bases outside gene matches: 1.

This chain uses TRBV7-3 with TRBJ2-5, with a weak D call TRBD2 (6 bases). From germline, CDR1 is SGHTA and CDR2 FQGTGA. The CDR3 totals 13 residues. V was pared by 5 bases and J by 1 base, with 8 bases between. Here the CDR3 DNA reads TGTGCCAGCAGCCGGGGGATCCAAGAGACCCAGTACTTC. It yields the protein CASSRGIQETQYF.

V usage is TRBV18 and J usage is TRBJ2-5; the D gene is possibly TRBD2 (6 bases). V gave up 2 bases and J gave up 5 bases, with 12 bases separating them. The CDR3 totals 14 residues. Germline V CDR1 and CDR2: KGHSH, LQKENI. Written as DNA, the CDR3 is TGTGCCAGCTCACCAGGAGGGAATGCGGAGACCCAGTACTTC. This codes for CASSPGGNAETQYF.

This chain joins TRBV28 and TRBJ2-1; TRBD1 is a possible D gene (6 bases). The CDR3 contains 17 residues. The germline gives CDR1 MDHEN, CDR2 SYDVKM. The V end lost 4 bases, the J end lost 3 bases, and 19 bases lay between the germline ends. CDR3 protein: CASSSTRDTRFYNEQFF. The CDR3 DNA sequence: TGTGCCAGCAGTTCCACCCGGGACACGAGATTCTACAATGAGCAGTTCTTC. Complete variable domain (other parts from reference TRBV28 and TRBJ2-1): DVKVTQSSRYLVKRTGEKVFLECVQDMDHENMFWYRQDPGLGLRLIYFSYDVKMKEKGDIPEGYSVSREKKERFSLILESASTNQTSMYLCASSSTRDTRFYNEQFFGPGTRLTVL.

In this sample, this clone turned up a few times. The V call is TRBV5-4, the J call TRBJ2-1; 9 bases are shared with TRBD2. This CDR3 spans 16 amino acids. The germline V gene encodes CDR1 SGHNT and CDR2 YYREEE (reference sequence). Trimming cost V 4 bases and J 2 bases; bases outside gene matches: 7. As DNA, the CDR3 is TGTGCCAGCAGCCCGTTAGCGGGAGCCACCTACAATGAGCAGTTCTTC. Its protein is CASSPLAGATYNEQFF.

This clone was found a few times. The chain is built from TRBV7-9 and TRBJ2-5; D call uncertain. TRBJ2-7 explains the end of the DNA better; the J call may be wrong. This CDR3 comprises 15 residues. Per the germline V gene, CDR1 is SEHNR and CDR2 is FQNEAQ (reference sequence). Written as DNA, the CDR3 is TGTGCCAGCAGCTTAGCGCGAGTGGGCAGCTACGAGCAGTACTTC. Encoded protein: CASSLARVGSYEQYF.

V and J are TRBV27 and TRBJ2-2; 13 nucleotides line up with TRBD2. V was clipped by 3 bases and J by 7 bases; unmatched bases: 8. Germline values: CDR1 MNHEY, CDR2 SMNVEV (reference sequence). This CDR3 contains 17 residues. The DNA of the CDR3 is TGTGCCAGCAGTTTTGTACTAGCGGGAGGGCCTATCGGGGAGCTGTTTTTT. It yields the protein CASSFVLAGGPIGELFF.

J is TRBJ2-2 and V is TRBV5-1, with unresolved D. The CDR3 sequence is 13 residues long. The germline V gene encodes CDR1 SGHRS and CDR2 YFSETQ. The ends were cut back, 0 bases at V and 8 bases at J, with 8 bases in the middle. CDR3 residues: CASSLVFNGELFF. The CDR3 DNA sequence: TGCGCCAGCAGCTTGGTGTTTAATGGGGAGCTGTTTTTT.